This passage covers 13 T cell receptor beta chains from one sample sequenced in a study of T cells after yellow fever vaccination. MiXCR, applied by TCRdb to the 5' RACE reads, yields one record per CDR3 protein. The table has over 300,000 distinct CDR3 sequences, around 3.6% seen once; the top ten hold around a quarter. The specimen was PBMCs, collected on the day of the yellow fever booster vaccination. These receptors originate from a man aged 18-30 years who received the YFV17D yellow fever vaccine.

This clonotype was seen a few times. The rearrangement uses TRBV6-2 or TRBV6-3 and TRBJ2-1; D remains unclear. The V end lost 2 bases, the J end lost 6 bases, and 11 bases lay between the germline ends. This CDR3 has 14 amino acids. CDR1 and CDR2 from the germline V gene are MNHEY and SVGEGT. The CDR3 loop is CASSYPGVANEQFF. CDR3 bases: TGTGCCAGCAGTTACCCTGGGGTAGCCAATGAGCAGTTCTTC.

This clonotype was counted ten times or more. The chain recombines TRBV7-9 with TRBJ2-3, with 7 bases matching TRBD1. This CDR3 has 13 amino acids. Germline assignment: CDR1 SEHNR and CDR2 FQNEAQ (reference sequence). The junction had 7 bases not matched to a gene; V was cut back by 11 bases and J by 2 bases. The CDR3 loop reads CAGLRGPTDTQYF. For the CDR3, the DNA is TGTGCCGGGCTGAGGGGGCCCACAGATACGCAGTATTTT.

At least ten counts were recorded for this clonotype. The rearrangement joins TRBV29-1 to TRBJ2-3, with D perhaps matching TRBD1 (6 bases). Looked up from germline, CDR1 is SQVTM and CDR2 is ANQGSEA. Trimming shortened V by 7 bases and J by 1 base, and 9 bases separated the two germline ends. The CDR3 has 12 residues. The chain's CDR3 is CSAGVGTDTQYF. In nucleotides, the CDR3 is TGCAGCGCAGGGGTCGGCACAGATACGCAGTATTTT.

There are many counts of this clonotype. The chain employs TRBV5-1 and TRBJ2-1, with 11 nucleotides matching TRBD2. V gave up 4 bases and J gave up 7 bases; unmatched junction bases: 10. Looked up from germline, CDR1 is SGHRS and CDR2 is YFSETQ. The CDR3 extends over 16 amino acids. The CDR3, as DNA: TGCGCCAGCAGCCAGATAGCGGGGGGGCTCGGAAATGAGCAGTTCTTC. Protein: CASSQIAGGLGNEQFF.

This clonotype has at least ten counts. This rearrangement joins TRBV28 to TRBJ2-1, with D possibly TRBD1 on 8 matching bases. The germline V gene encodes CDR1 MDHEN and CDR2 SYDVKM. The CDR3 has 14 residues. The ends were cut back, 5 bases at V and 9 bases at J, with 17 bases in the middle. In DNA form, the CDR3 reads TGTGCCAGCAGTGTACCCACAGGGGGGGGTGAGCAGTTCTTC. This sequence encodes CASSVPTGGGEQFF.

This clonotype was counted a few times. This rearrangement joins TRBV7-2 to TRBJ1-1; TRBD1 matches at 7 bases. Germline CDR1 is SGHTA and CDR2 is FQGNSA. V shed 5 bases, J shed 5 bases, and the junction held 11 bases outside the gene matches. The CDR3 loop spans 15 amino acids. This CDR3 reads CASSLRQGSETEAFF. In DNA form, the CDR3 reads TGTGCCAGCAGCCTAAGACAGGGTTCTGAGACTGAAGCTTTCTTT.

The table lists this clonotype with many counts. CDR3: CASSPPGTSWGEQFF. As DNA, the CDR3 is TGTGCCAGCTCACCGCCCGGGACTAGCTGGGGTGAGCAGTTCTTC. J is TRBJ2-1 and V is TRBV18; 9 nucleotides line up with TRBD2. V dropped 3 bases and J dropped 9; count of bases not matched to a gene: 9. The V gene's germline CDR1 is KGHSH and CDR2 LQKENI. The CDR3 consists of 15 residues.

The chain recombines TRBV9 with TRBJ1-1, with D tentatively TRBD1 (6 bases). Germline V gene lookup returns CDR1 SGDLS and CDR2 YYNGEE. The CDR3 covers 16 residues. V gave up 3 bases and J gave up 0 bases, with 15 bases separating them. In DNA form, the CDR3 reads TGTGCCAGCAGCGGCGGAGGGGGGAGGATGAACACTGAAGCTTTCTTT. Translating it yields CASSGGGGRMNTEAFF.

This clonotype was found many times. The CDR3 spells CASSYIFYLWANVLTF. The DNA of the CDR3 is TGTGCCAGCAGTTACATCTTTTATCTCTGGGCCAACGTCCTGACTTTC. J is TRBJ2-6 and V is TRBV6-2 or TRBV6-3; D remains ambiguous. V lost 2 bases and J 5 bases, leaving 13 bases between the germline ends. The CDR3 contains 16 residues. CDR1 MNHEY and CDR2 SVGEGT come from the germline V gene.

The chain combines TRBV7-6 with TRBJ1-4; D ambiguous. Trimming cost V 0 bases and J 0 bases, with 14 bases left between them. Germline CDR1 and CDR2: SGHVS and FNYEAQ. The CDR3 is 18 residues long. The CDR3: CASSLARGRITTNEKLFF. The CDR3 nucleotides are TGTGCCAGCAGCTTAGCGCGAGGCAGAATTACAACTAATGAAAAACTGTTTTTT.

In its sample, this clonotype was seen many times. This chain connects TRBV5-6 to TRBJ1-2; D is unclear. The CDR3 contains 12 residues. Germline CDR1 and CDR2: SGHDT and YYEEEE. Trimming stripped 4 bases from V and 7 bases from J, with 11 bases between. Here the CDR3 reads CASSVWAAGYTF. The CDR3 coding sequence is TGTGCCAGCAGCGTCTGGGCAGCTGGCTACACCTTC.

This clonotype showed up many times. The chain recombines TRBV11-2 with TRBJ2-7; weak D call: TRBD1 (5 bases). The V gene lost 1 base and the J gene lost 2 bases, with 9 bases spanning the gap. From germline, CDR1 is SGHAT and CDR2 FQNNGV. The length of the CDR3 is 14 residues. CDR3 DNA sequence: TGTGCCAGCAGCTTAGGGGGCAGGCCCTACGAGCAGTACGTC. Encoded protein: CASSLGGRPYEQYV.

V and J are TRBV11-2 and TRBJ2-7; D unresolved. The CDR3 has 14 residues. V lost 5 bases and J lost 5, with 16 bases in between. From germline, CDR1 is SGHAT and CDR2 FQNNGV. In nucleotides, the CDR3 is TGTGCCAGCAGCAGAGGAACTACCCGGGACGAGCAGTACTTC. Encoded protein: CASSRGTTRDEQYF.